This T cell receptor (beta chain) was captured in a study of T-cell reconstitution after alpha-beta-depleted transplantation in children. Study-wide findings and caveats: From surviving recipient T cells and thymic progenitors came the high day-60 TCRbeta diversity observed in some patients. Once a year had passed after transplant, T-cell counts and diversity came mostly from newly produced T cells. Alpha-beta T cells about two months after transplant reportedly derived from several hundred expanded graft clones.

This clonotype was detected a few times. The target antigen is unknown. Preparation of the TCRbeta library was carried out with unique molecular identifiers. TCRdb reprocessed the PCR reads via MiXCR and lists one record per CDR3 protein. The profile shows 200,000 or so distinct CDR3 sequences, approximately 8% of them singletons. This CDR3 comprises 16 residues. Germline lookup yields CDR1 MNHEY and CDR2 SMNVEV (reference sequence). With 2 bases removed from V and 5 bases from J, the gap between germline ends came to 18 bases. The chain couples TRBV27 to TRBJ2-5, with D perhaps TRBD2 (5 bases). This TCR was sampled from a male patient aged 2-9 years who had a stem cell transplant for acute myeloid leukemia, so the T cells may come from the graft donor. Material: PBMCs, mostly from graft donor cells, obtained 360 days after TCRalphabeta/CD19-depleted stem cell transplant. DNA for the CDR3: TGTGCCAGCAGTTTAGAGGGCAGATGGGCCCGGGAGACCCAGTACTTC. This sequence encodes CASSLEGRWARETQYF.